This T cell receptor (beta chain) stems from a study of T-cell memory formation after mild COVID-19. TCRdb passed the 5' RACE reads through MiXCR, listing each CDR3 protein once. The sample includes about 430,000 distinct CDR3 sequences, 20% to 25% of them seen just once. This clonotype was counted once. The sequencing sample was made of PBMCs or a T cell subset sorted from them (not recorded which). This clonotype originated in an adult woman who had mild COVID-19 (a few samples of this study predate the infection). Cell type and time point are not known.

This chain's CDR3 is CASSVGADSPLHF. The CDR3 DNA reads TGTGCCAGCAGTGTAGGTGCAGATTCACCCCTCCACTTT. The gene calls are TRBV2 and TRBJ1-6, with D unclear. The germline V gene has CDR1 SNHLY and CDR2 FYNNEI. Trimming cost V 4 bases and J 8 bases, with 9 bases left between them. The CDR3 runs to 13 residues.